This T cell receptor beta chain is from a study of CD8 T cells in Susac syndrome. RNA in amounts of about 0.45 to 1 ug was reverse transcribed with random hexamers. The TCR beta CDR3 was amplified by immunoSEQ multiplex PCR across 54 Vbeta, 13 Jbeta. TCRdb used MiXCR to reprocess the immunoSEQ multiplex PCR reads, holding one entry per CDR3 protein. This sample has 150,000 to 200,000 distinct CDR3 sequences, with over 85% found just once. CD8+ and CD4+ T cells from blood underwent TCR beta sequencing. The CDR3 sequence is 14 residues long. V lost 2 bases, J lost 8 bases, and 15 bases lay in between. Germline lookup yields CDR1 SEHNR and CDR2 FQNEAQ (reference sequence).

J is TRBJ1-2 and V is TRBV7-9, with D perhaps matching TRBD1 (5 bases). The clonotype originates from a human donor with multiple sclerosis. The material sequenced was CD4+ T cells from PBMCs. The CDR3 DNA follows: TGTGCCAGCAGCTTATCAGCGAGGGGAAACGGCTACACCTTC. Protein: CASSLSARGNGYTF. Full variable domain (remainder filled in from reference TRBV7-9 and TRBJ1-2): DTGVSQNPRHKITKRGQNVTFRCDPISEHNRLYWYRQTLGQGPEFLTYFQNEAQLEKSRLLSDRFSAERPKGSFSTLEIQRTEQGDSAMYLCASSLSARGNGYTFGSGTRLTVV.